One TCR beta chain is described in this entry. From germline, CDR1 is SGHAT and CDR2 FQNNGV. Trimming removed 5 bases at V and 3 bases at J, with 18 bases between. CDR3 length equals 16 residues. This entry belongs to a study of shared clonotypes between healthy human individuals. Clones were sequenced by immunoSEQ multiplex PCR, and TCRdb holds only the in-frame ones, with some missing. The sample holds about 470,000 clones, about 76% seen once. The source of this sequence is a woman aged 40-49 years in good health. Some clones in this sample may be carry-over from other donors' samples. The sample comprised PBMCs. The V gene is TRBV11-2, the J gene TRBJ2-3; D is perhaps TRBD2 (5 bases). CDR3: CASSPNEGGGTDTQYF. The CDR3 nucleotides read TGTGCCAGCAGCCCGAACGAGGGCGGTGGGACAGATACGCAGTATTTT.